This record concerns one TCR beta chain sequence. This sample stems from a study of blood T cells in healthy people across ages. Study in general: Template switching captured about one barcoded beta molecule per two T cells.

It was with a sample-barcoded 5' primer and a J-beta primer mix that a second PCR of roughly 7 to 12 cycles was run. Using its own MiXCR run on the 5' RACE reads, TCRdb lists one record per CDR3 protein. The data show about 830,000 distinct CDR3 sequences, around 62% seen once. The sample providers were healthy Caucasian people from Russia, aged about 6 to 90. CDR1 and CDR2 from the germline V gene are LGHDT and YNNKEL (reference sequence). V was clipped by 4 bases and J by 6 bases; unmatched bases: 9. This CDR3 is built from 14 residues. Material: blood. The V call is TRBV3-1, the J call TRBJ2-7; 7 positions match TRBD1. The receptor was isolated from a young man in good health. Written as DNA, the CDR3 is TGTGCCAGCAGCCCGCACAGGGGTGGAAGCGAGCAGTACTTC. This translates into CASSPHRGGSEQYF.